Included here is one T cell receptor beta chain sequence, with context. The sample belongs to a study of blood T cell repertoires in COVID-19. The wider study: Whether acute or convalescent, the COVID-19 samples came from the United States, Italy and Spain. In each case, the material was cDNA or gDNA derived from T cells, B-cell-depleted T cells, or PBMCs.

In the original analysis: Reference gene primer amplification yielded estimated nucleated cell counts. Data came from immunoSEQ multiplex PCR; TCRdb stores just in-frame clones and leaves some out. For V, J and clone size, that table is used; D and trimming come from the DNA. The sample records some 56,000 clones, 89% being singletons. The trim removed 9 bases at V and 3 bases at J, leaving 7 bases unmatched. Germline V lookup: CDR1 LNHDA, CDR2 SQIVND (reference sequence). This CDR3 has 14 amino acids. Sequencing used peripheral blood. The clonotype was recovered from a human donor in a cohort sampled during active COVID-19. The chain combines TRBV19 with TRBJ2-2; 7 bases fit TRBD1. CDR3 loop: CASQGQTYTGELFF. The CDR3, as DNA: TGTGCCAGCCAGGGACAGACCTACACCGGGGAGCTGTTTTTT.